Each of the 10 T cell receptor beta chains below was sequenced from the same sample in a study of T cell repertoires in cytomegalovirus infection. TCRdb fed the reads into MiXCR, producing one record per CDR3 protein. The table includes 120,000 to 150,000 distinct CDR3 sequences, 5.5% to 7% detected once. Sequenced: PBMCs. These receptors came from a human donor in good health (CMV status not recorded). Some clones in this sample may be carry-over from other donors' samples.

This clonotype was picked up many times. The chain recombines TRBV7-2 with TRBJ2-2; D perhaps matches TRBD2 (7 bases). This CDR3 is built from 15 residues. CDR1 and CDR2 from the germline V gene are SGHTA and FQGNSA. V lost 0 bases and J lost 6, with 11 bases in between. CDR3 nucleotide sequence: TGTGCCAGCAGCTTAGCGGGGGGGGCCCCCGGGGAGCTGTTTTTT. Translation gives CASSLAGGAPGELFF.

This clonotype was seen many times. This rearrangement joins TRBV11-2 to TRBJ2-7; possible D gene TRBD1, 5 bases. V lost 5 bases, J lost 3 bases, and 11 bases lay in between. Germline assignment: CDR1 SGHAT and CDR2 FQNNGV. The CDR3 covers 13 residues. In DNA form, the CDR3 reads TGTGCCAGCAGCCGCTCGACAGACTACGAGCAGTACTTC. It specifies CASSRSTDYEQYF.

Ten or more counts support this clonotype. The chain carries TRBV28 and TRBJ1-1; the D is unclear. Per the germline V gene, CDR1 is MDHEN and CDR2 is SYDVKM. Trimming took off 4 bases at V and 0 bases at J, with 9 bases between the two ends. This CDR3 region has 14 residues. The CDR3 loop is CASSSLDMNTEAFF. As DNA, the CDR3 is TGTGCCAGCAGTTCCCTCGACATGAACACTGAAGCTTTCTTT.

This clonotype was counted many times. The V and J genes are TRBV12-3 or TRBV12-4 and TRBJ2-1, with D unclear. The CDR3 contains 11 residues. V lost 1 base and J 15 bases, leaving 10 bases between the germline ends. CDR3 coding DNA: TGTGCCAGCAGTTTAGGTCCCCTTCGGTTCTTC. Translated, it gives CASSLGPLRFF.

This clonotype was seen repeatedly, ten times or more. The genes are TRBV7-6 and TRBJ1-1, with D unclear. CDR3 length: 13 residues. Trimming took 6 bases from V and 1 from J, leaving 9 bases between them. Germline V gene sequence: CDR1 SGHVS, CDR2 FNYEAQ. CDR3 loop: CASRTGPNTEAFF. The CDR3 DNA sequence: TGTGCCAGCAGGACGGGCCCGAACACTGAAGCTTTCTTT.

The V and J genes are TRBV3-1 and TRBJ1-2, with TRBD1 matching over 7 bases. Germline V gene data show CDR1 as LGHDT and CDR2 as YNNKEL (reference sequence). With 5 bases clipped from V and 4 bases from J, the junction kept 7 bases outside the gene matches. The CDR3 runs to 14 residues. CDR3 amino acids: CASSFRQGSYGYTF. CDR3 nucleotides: TGTGCCAGCAGCTTTCGACAGGGCTCCTATGGCTACACCTTC.

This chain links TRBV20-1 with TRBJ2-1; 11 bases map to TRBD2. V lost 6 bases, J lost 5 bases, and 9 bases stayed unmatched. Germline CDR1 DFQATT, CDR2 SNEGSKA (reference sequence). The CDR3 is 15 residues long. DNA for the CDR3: TGCAGTGCATACGTTCTTAGCGGGGGGGACAATGAGCAGTTCTTC. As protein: CSAYVLSGGDNEQFF.

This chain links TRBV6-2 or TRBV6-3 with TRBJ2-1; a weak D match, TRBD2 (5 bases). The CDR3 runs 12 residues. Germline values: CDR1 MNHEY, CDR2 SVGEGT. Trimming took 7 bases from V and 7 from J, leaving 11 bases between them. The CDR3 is CASNPRGNEQFF. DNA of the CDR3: TGTGCCAGCAACCCCCGAGGGAATGAGCAGTTCTTC.

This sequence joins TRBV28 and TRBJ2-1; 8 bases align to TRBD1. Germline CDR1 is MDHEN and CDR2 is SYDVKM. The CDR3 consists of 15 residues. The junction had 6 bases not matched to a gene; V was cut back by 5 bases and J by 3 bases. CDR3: CASSPSGGFYNEQFF. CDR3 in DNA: TGTGCCAGCAGTCCTTCAGGGGGCTTCTACAATGAGCAGTTCTTC.

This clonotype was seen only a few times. CDR3 sequence: CASSYADGGVNEQFF. CDR3 DNA sequence: TGTGCCAGCAGTTACGCGGACGGCGGGGTCAATGAGCAGTTCTTC. This sequence joins TRBV6-2 or TRBV6-3 and TRBJ2-1; D is perhaps TRBD2 (6 bases). Germline loops: CDR1 MNHEY, CDR2 SVGEGT. CDR3 length: 15 amino acids. V was clipped by 2 bases and J by 6 bases, with 14 bases between them.